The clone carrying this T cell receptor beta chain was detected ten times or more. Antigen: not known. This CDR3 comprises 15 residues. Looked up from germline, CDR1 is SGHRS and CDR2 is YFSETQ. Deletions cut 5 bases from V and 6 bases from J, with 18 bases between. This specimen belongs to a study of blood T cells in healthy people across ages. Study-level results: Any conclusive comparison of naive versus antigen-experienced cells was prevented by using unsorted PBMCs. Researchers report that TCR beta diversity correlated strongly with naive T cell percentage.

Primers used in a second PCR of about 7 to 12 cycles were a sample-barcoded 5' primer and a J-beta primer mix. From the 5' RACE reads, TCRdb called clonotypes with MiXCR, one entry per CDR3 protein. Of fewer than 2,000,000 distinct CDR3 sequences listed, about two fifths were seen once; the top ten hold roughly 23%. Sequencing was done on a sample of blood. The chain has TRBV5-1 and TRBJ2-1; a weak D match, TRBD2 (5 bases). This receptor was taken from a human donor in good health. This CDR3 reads CASSPTVFGSNEQFF. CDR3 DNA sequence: TGCGCCAGCAGTCCCACAGTTTTTGGGAGCAATGAGCAGTTCTTC.